These T cell receptor beta chains were read from a single sample in a study of blood T cells in healthy people across ages. TCRdb reprocessed the 5' RACE reads via MiXCR and lists one record per CDR3 protein. Among roughly 860,000 distinct CDR3 sequences listed, about 59% were seen once. The sequenced sample consisted of blood. The receptors stem from a man aged 25 to 45 in good health. The CDR3 runs from the conserved cysteine through the conserved F or W. D genes are given only for firm matches. Size is omitted from some rows. Given values are once, few, many or a class for expanded clones.

14,NA,TRBJ2-1,NA,TRBV20-1,CSAQGSLASDEQFF,TGCAGTGCTCAAGGTAGCCTAGCTTCCGATGAGCAGTTCTTC
16,NA,TRBJ2-3,TRBD1,TRBV12-3/TRBV12-4,CASSFGTGPSPDTQYF,TGTGCCAGCAGTTTTGGGACAGGCCCCTCCCCAGATACGCAGTATTTT
14,NA,TRBJ2-3,TRBD2,TRBV20-1,CSARLAGDTDTQYF,TGCAGTGCTAGACTAGCGGGGGACACAGATACGCAGTATTTT
14,NA,TRBJ2-7,NA,TRBV6-5,CASRSTKAPYEQYF,TGTGCCAGCCGCTCCACAAAGGCCCCCTACGAGCAGTACTTC
15,NA,TRBJ2-5,NA,TRBV9,CASRRTAGQQETQYF,TGTGCCAGCAGGCGAACCGCGGGGCAACAAGAGACCCAGTACTTC
13,few,TRBJ2-7,NA,TRBV29-1,CSVGRDSPYEQYF,TGCAGCGTTGGCAGAGACTCCCCCTACGAGCAGTACTTC
16,NA,TRBJ1-5,NA,TRBV6-6,CASSYSTPVSGQPQHF,TGTGCCAGCAGTTACTCGACCCCCGTGAGTGGTCAGCCCCAGCATTTT
13,NA,TRBJ1-6,NA,TRBV7-2,CASSWRRDSPPHF,TGTGCCAGCAGCTGGAGGCGGGATTCACCCCCCCACTTT
15,NA,TRBJ1-2,TRBD1,TRBV11-2,CASSLGDRPHYGYTF,TGTGCCAGCAGCCTAGGGGACAGGCCGCACTATGGCTACACCTTC
15,NA,TRBJ2-5,TRBD1,TRBV6-5,CASSYSGTGQETQYF,TGTGCCAGCAGTTACTCCGGGACAGGCCAAGAGACCCAGTACTTC
14,NA,TRBJ1-4,NA,TRBV5-6,CASRREATNEKLFF,TGTGCCAGCAGGCGGGAAGCAACTAATGAAAAACTGTTTTTT
15,NA,TRBJ2-3,NA,TRBV24-1,CATSDPTGGTDTQYF,TGTGCCACCAGTGACCCGACAGGAGGCACAGATACGCAGTATTTT
15,NA,TRBJ1-1,NA,TRBV6-2/TRBV6-3,CASSPYTGKGTEAFF,TGTGCCAGCAGTCCCTATACAGGGAAGGGGACTGAAGCTTTCTTT
14,few,TRBJ2-7,NA,TRBV28,CASSTGREEHEQYF,TGTGCCAGCAGTACAGGGAGAGAAGAGCACGAGCAGTACTTC
14,NA,TRBJ2-3,NA,TRBV2,CASSPPSGADTQYF,TGTGCCAGCAGTCCCCCCAGCGGTGCAGATACGCAGTATTTT
14,NA,TRBJ1-2,TRBD1,TRBV29-1,CSVVGRGPDYGYTF,TGCAGCGTTGTCGGCAGGGGGCCCGACTATGGCTACACCTTC
15,NA,TRBJ2-5,NA,TRBV14,CASSQEATIGETQYF,TGTGCCAGCAGCCAAGAGGCCACAATCGGGGAGACCCAGTACTTC
15,NA,TRBJ2-7,NA,TRBV28,CATRLVPGSGYEQYF,TGTGCCACCCGCCTTGTTCCAGGGAGTGGTTACGAGCAGTACTTC
15,NA,TRBJ2-3,NA,TRBV6-2/TRBV6-3,CASSYVGQYTDPQYF,TGTGCCAGCAGTTACGTCGGACAGTACACAGATCCGCAGTATTTT
14,NA,TRBJ2-7,TRBD2,TRBV20-1,CSVMSGTNSYEQYF,TGCAGTGTTATGAGCGGGACTAACTCCTACGAGCAGTACTTC
15,NA,TRBJ1-6,NA,TRBV28,CASTLEASYNSPLHF,TGTGCCAGCACCCTGGAGGCTTCCTATAATTCACCCCTCCACTTT
15,NA,TRBJ2-1,NA,TRBV9,CASSVIPGERDEQFF,TGTGCCAGCAGCGTGATTCCCGGGGAGAGAGATGAGCAGTTCTTC
15,NA,TRBJ1-2,NA,TRBV18,CASSPPSSDNYGYTF,TGTGCCAGCTCACCACCATCAAGTGATAACTATGGCTACACCTTC
14,NA,TRBJ1-6,NA,TRBV12-3/TRBV12-4,CASSNPGAGAPLHF,TGTGCCAGCAGTAACCCAGGGGCGGGGGCACCCCTCCACTTT
13,NA,TRBJ2-5,NA,TRBV6-1,CARGIRTGETQYF,TGTGCCAGAGGGATACGTACCGGAGAGACCCAGTACTTC
15,NA,TRBJ2-7,TRBD2,TRBV28,CASSPWRGGEYEQYF,TGTGCCAGCTCCCCATGGCGGGGGGGGGAATACGAGCAGTACTTC
15,NA,TRBJ2-3,TRBD2,TRBV9,CASSGLAGKTDTQYF,TGTGCCAGCAGCGGACTAGCGGGGAAAACAGATACGCAGTATTTT
18,once,TRBJ1-5,NA,TRBV5-6,CASSLRQEGRGGNQPQHF,TGTGCCAGCAGCTTGAGGCAGGAGGGTCGAGGAGGGAATCAGCCCCAGCATTTT
13,many,TRBJ2-3,NA,TRBV29-1,CSAATGGTDTQYF,TGCAGCGCCGCTACAGGAGGCACAGATACGCAGTATTTT
15,NA,TRBJ2-5,NA,TRBV6-5,CASSPLPGLKETQYF,TGTGCCAGCAGTCCCCTCCCGGGACTTAAAGAGACCCAGTACTTC
11,NA,TRBJ2-2,NA,TRBV29-1,CSGQRSGELFF,TGCAGCGGCCAAAGGTCAGGGGAGCTGTTTTTT
17,few,TRBJ2-5,NA,TRBV6-2/TRBV6-3,CASSRTRNKSYEKTQYF,TGTGCCAGCAGTAGGACAAGGAATAAGAGCTACGAAAAGACCCAGTACTTC
17,NA,TRBJ2-2,TRBD2,TRBV9,CASSVGLAGGNTGELFF,TGTGCCAGCAGCGTAGGACTAGCGGGGGGCAACACCGGGGAGCTGTTTTTT
15,NA,TRBJ2-1,TRBD2,TRBV20-1,CSAGIAGGTYNEQFF,TGCAGTGCAGGGATAGCGGGAGGGACCTACAATGAGCAGTTCTTC
16,NA,TRBJ2-5,NA,TRBV4-2,CASSQDWAQENNEQYF,TGTGCCAGCAGCCAAGATTGGGCCCAGGAGAACAATGAGCAGTACTTC
10,NA,TRBJ1-1,NA,TRBV20-1,CSATNTEAFF,TGCAGTGCTACCAACACTGAAGCTTTCTTT
14,NA,TRBJ2-7,TRBD1,TRBV4-2,CASSQHRGKDEQYF,TGTGCCAGCAGCCAACACAGGGGAAAGGACGAGCAGTACTTC
13,NA,TRBJ2-7,NA,TRBV20-1,CSAEGQSYNEQYF,TGCAGTGCGGAAGGACAGTCCTACAATGAGCAGTACTTC
17,few,TRBJ2-4,TRBD1,TRBV7-9,CASSLPKGAQTKNIQYF,TGTGCCAGCAGCTTACCCAAGGGGGCGCAGACCAAAAACATTCAGTACTTC
16,few,TRBJ1-2,TRBD1,TRBV4-2,CASSQGPLGQDYGYTF,TGTGCCAGCAGCCAGGGGCCTTTGGGACAGGACTATGGCTACACCTTC
12,few,TRBJ2-3,NA,TRBV29-1,CSAQAEADTQYF,TGCAGCGCCCAAGCAGAGGCAGATACGCAGTATTTT
13,NA,TRBJ2-1,TRBD1,TRBV20-1,CSASQDRAYEQFF,TGCAGTGCTAGTCAGGACAGGGCCTACGAGCAGTTCTTC
15,NA,TRBJ2-1,NA,TRBV4-2,CASSQEVSGFETQFF,TGTGCCAGCAGCCAAGAAGTATCCGGGTTTGAGACCCAGTTCTTC
11,NA,TRBJ2-3,NA,TRBV20-1,CSARPWDTQYF,TGCAGTGCTAGACCTTGGGATACGCAGTATTTT
19,NA,TRBJ2-5,TRBD2,TRBV6-2/TRBV6-3,CASSPIIEGLAGRQETQYF,TGTGCCAGCAGTCCTATTATAGAGGGACTAGCGGGCCGCCAAGAGACCCAGTACTTC